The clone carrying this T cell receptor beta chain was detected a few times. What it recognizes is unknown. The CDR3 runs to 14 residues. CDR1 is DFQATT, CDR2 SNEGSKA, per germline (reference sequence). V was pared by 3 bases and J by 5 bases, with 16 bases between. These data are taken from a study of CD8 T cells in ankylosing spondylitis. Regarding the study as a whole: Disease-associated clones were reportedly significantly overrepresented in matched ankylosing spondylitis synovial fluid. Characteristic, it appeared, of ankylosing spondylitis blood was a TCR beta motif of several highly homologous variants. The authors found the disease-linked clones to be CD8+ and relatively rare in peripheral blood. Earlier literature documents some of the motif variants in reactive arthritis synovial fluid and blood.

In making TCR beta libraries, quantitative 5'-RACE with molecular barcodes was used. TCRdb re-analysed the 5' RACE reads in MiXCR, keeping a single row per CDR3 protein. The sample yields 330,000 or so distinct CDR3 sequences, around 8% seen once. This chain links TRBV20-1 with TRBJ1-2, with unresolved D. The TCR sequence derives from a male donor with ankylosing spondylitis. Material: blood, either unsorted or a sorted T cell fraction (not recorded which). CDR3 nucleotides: TGCAGTGCTAGTCCCGGGCAGTCGGCATATGGCTACACCTTC. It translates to CSASPGQSAYGYTF.